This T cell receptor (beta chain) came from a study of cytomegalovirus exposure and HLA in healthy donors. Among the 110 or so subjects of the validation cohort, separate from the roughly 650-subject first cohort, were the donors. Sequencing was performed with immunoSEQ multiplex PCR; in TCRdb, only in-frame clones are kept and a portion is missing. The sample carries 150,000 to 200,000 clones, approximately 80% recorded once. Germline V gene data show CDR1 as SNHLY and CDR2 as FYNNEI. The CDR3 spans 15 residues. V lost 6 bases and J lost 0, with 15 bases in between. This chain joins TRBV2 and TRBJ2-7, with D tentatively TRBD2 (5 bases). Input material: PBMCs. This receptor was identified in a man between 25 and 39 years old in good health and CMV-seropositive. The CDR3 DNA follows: TGTGCCAGCAGGCAAGACGGGGTGAGCTCCTACGAGCAGTACTTC. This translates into CASRQDGVSSYEQYF. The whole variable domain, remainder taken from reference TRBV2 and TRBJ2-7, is EPEVTQTPSHQVTQMGQEVILRCVPISNHLYFYWYRQILGQKVEFLVSFYNNEISEKSEIFDDQFSVERPDGSNFTLKIRSTKLEDSAMYFCASRQDGVSSYEQYFGPGTRLTVT.